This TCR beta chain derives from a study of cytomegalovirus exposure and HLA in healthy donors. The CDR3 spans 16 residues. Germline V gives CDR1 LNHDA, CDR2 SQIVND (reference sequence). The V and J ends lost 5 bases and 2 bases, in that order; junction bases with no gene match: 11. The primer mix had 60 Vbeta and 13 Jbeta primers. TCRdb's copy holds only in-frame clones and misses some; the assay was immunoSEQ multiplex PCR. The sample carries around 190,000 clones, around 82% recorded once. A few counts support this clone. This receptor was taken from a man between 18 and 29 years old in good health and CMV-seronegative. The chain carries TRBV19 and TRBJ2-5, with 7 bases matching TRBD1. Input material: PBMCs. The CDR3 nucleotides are TGTGCCAGTAGTCCCTTGGACAGGAACTCTCAAGAGACCCAGTACTTC. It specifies CASSPLDRNSQETQYF.